This T cell receptor beta chain was identified during a study of T cell responses to AZD1222 COVID-19 vaccine. Study background: Second-dose timings of about 4 or about 12 weeks were pooled. Whole-study findings and limits: None of the repertoires were sampled until the peak T cell response had passed.

The germline V gene has CDR1 MNHEY and CDR2 SVGAGI. With 6 bases clipped from V and 0 bases from J, the junction kept 2 bases outside the gene matches. The CDR3 loop spans 14 amino acids. Data came from immunoSEQ multiplex PCR; TCRdb stores just in-frame clones and leaves some out. The data contain some 160,000 clones, approximately 93% of them seen just once; the ten biggest clones take up approximately 0.97%. With regard to this clone: The antigen is undetermined.

The rearrangement uses TRBV6-5 and TRBJ1-2, with 9 bases matching TRBD1. This TCR was recovered from an adult in good health. This specimen was peripheral blood, taken on day 0 of AZD1222 vaccination. Written as DNA, the CDR3 is TGTGCCAGCAGGCGGGACAGGGCTAACTATGGCTACACCTTC. Translated, it gives CASRRDRANYGYTF.